The rows below give T cell receptor beta chains drawn from one sample of a study of shared clonotypes between healthy human individuals. Assay: immunoSEQ multiplex PCR; the TCRdb copy retains only in-frame clones and omits some. The data hold roughly 2 million clones, with less than 95% observed a single time. What was sequenced was naive CD8+ T cells sorted from blood. The receptors here all came from a man aged 18 to 30 in good health. Each CDR3 is given with its conserved first and last residue. A D gene is named only where the DNA matches it firmly. Some rows have no size entry. The others give once, few or many, or a class for an expanded clone.

j_call: TRBJ1-1
clone_size: -
v_call: TRBV29-1
d_call: -
cdr3_nt: TGCAGCGTTGACCTGAACTGGGGCACTGAAGCTTTCTTT
cdr3_aa: CSVDLNWGTEAFF

j_call: TRBJ2-1
clone_size: once
v_call: TRBV4-1
d_call: TRBD2
cdr3_nt: TGCGCCAGCAGCCAAGAGGGACTAGATCACCATGAGCAGTTCTTC
cdr3_aa: CASSQEGLDHHEQFF

j_call: TRBJ2-7
clone_size: -
v_call: TRBV9
d_call: -
cdr3_nt: TGTGCCAGCAGCCCCCGGCCCGGGCAAGCGACCGAGCAGTACTTC
cdr3_aa: CASSPRPGQATEQYF

j_call: TRBJ2-7
clone_size: once
v_call: TRBV9
d_call: -
cdr3_nt: TGTGCCAGCAGCCCCCCAGGGACCTACGAGCAGTACTTC
cdr3_aa: CASSPPGTYEQYF

j_call: TRBJ2-1
clone_size: once
v_call: TRBV27
d_call: -
cdr3_nt: TGTGCCAGCAGTATGGGACCCCCTAACGAGCAGTTCTTC
cdr3_aa: CASSMGPPNEQFF

j_call: TRBJ1-1
clone_size: -
v_call: TRBV4-1
d_call: -
cdr3_nt: TGCGCCAGCAGCCAGGTGGGAGCGAACACTGAAGCTTTCTTT
cdr3_aa: CASSQVGANTEAFF

j_call: TRBJ2-3
clone_size: -
v_call: TRBV9
d_call: TRBD2
cdr3_nt: TGTGCCAGCAGCTCTAGCGGAGCAACAGCAGATACGCAGTATTTT
cdr3_aa: CASSSSGATADTQYF

j_call: TRBJ2-5
clone_size: -
v_call: TRBV6-6
d_call: TRBD1
cdr3_nt: TGTGCCAGCAAACTTGAACAGGGGGCGGAGACCCAGTACTTC
cdr3_aa: CASKLEQGAETQYF

j_call: TRBJ1-2
clone_size: -
v_call: TRBV19
d_call: TRBD1
cdr3_nt: TGTGCCAGCAGGGGGGCAGGATCTTTTGGCTACACCTTC
cdr3_aa: CASRGAGSFGYTF

j_call: TRBJ1-2
clone_size: -
v_call: TRBV4-3
d_call: -
cdr3_nt: TGCGCCAGCAGCCAAGAAGTGTGGCAGGGCCACCTGGACGGCTACACCTTC
cdr3_aa: CASSQEVWQGHLDGYTF